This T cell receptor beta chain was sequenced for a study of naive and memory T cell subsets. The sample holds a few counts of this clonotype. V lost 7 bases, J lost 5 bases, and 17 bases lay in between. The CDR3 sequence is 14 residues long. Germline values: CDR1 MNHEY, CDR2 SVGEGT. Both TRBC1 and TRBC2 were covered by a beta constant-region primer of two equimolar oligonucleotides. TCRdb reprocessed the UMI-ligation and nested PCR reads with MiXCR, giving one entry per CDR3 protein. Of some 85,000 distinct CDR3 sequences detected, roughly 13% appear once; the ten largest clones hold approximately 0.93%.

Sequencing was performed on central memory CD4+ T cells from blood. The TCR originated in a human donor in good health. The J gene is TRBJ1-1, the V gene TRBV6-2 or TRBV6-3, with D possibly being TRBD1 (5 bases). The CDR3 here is CASTPRGGLTEAFF. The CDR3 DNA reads TGTGCCAGCACCCCCCGTGGGGGGTTGACTGAAGCTTTCTTT.